What follows are 15 T cell receptor beta chains derived from one specimen sequenced in a study of blood T cell repertoires in COVID-19. Clones were read by immunoSEQ multiplex PCR, and TCRdb kept only the in-frame ones, dropping some. This table has under 250,000 clones, more than 75% appearing once. The source material was peripheral blood. The receptors derive from a man aged 45-65 years who had recovered from COVID-19.

The chain has TRBV6-5 and TRBJ2-7, with 8 bases that match TRBD1. Per the germline V gene, CDR1 is MNHEY and CDR2 is SVGAGI. CDR3 length: 14 amino acids. V was pared by 7 bases and J by 6 bases, with 11 bases of the junction left unmatched. The CDR3 region is CASTPDRARSEQYF. The CDR3 nucleotides read TGTGCCAGCACCCCGGACAGGGCAAGATCCGAGCAGTACTTC.

The chain recombines TRBV6-2 or TRBV6-3 with TRBJ1-4; 9 bases are a match to TRBD1. The ends lost 6 bases at V and 14 bases at J; junction bases unmatched: 10. CDR1 is MNHEY and CDR2 is SVGEGT in the germline V gene. The CDR3 totals 13 residues. The CDR3 here is CASSQRQGESLFF. The CDR3 DNA is TGTGCCAGCAGCCAGCGACAGGGGGAATCCCTGTTTTTT.

The chain recombines TRBV6-1 with TRBJ2-7; D gene uncertain. The germline V and J ends were trimmed by 2 bases and 2 bases, with 13 bases remaining between them. This CDR3 region has 15 residues. Germline values: CDR1 MNHNS, CDR2 SASEGT. The CDR3 DNA reads TGTGCCAGCAGTGAATATTGGAGACCCACCTACGAGCAGTACTTC. As protein: CASSEYWRPTYEQYF.

This clone has a handful of counts. The chain couples TRBV18 to TRBJ2-2; weak D call: TRBD1 (6 bases). The CDR3 totals 17 residues. Germline V gene sequence: CDR1 KGHSH, CDR2 LQKENI. V lost 4 bases and J lost 0, with 15 bases in between. The CDR3 nucleotides read TGTGCCAGCTCACAGGACAGTCCACTCGCGAACACCGGGGAGCTGTTTTTT. This codes for CASSQDSPLANTGELFF.

The rearrangement uses TRBV18 and TRBJ2-7; 7 bases line up with TRBD2. The ends lost 2 bases at V and 10 bases at J; junction bases unmatched: 11. CDR3 length equals 14 residues. Looked up from germline, CDR1 is KGHSH and CDR2 is LQKENI. CDR3 sequence (DNA): TGTGCCAGCTCACCAGATTCGACTAGCTTAGTCCAGTACTTC. This translates into CASSPDSTSLVQYF. Variable domain in full (rest from reference TRBV18 and TRBJ2-7): NAGVMQNPRHLVRRRGQEARLRCSPMKGHSHVYWYRQLPEEGLKFMVYLQKENIIDESGMPKERFSAEFPKEGPSILRIQQVVRGDSAAYFCASSPDSTSLVQYFGPGTRLTVT.

This chain's CDR3 is CASSTRGRFNQPQHF. The CDR3 DNA sequence: TGTGCCAGTAGTACCCGGGGTAGGTTCAATCAGCCCCAGCATTTT. V gene TRBV19 combines with J gene TRBJ1-5, with D uncertain. Germline assignment: CDR1 LNHDA and CDR2 SQIVND (reference sequence). The CDR3 is 15 amino acids. V was shortened by 4 bases and J by 3 bases, with 13 bases between the two germline ends. The whole variable domain, remainder taken from reference TRBV19 and TRBJ1-5, is DGGITQSPKYLFRKEGQNVTLSCEQNLNHDAMYWYRQDPGQGLRLIYYSQIVNDFQKGDIAEGYSVSREKKESFPLTVTSAQKNPTAFYLCASSTRGRFNQPQHFGDGTRLSIL.

This clone is a singleton in its sample. The chain couples TRBV6-6 to TRBJ2-7, with 10 bases identical to TRBD1. In germline, CDR1 is MNHNY, CDR2 SVGAGI (reference sequence). The CDR3 is made up of 15 amino acids. Trimming removed 1 base from V and 2 bases from J; junction bases left unmatched: 2. CDR3 protein: CASSYFGTGAYEQYF. In DNA, the CDR3 is TGTGCCAGCAGTTACTTCGGGACAGGGGCCTACGAGCAGTACTTC.

The CDR3 region has the DNA TGTGCCAGCAGCCCCCTCGGGCAGGGACTCCCTGGTGACACTGAAGCTTTCTTT. The encoded protein is CASSPLGQGLPGDTEAFF. This sequence joins TRBV7-9 and TRBJ1-1; D perhaps matches TRBD1 (5 bases). V lost 5 bases to trimming and J lost 3 bases, with 25 bases between them. The CDR3 covers 18 residues. Germline CDR1 SEHNR, CDR2 FQNEAQ (reference sequence).

V is TRBV11-2 and J is TRBJ1-2; D call uncertain. Germline V lookup: CDR1 SGHAT, CDR2 FQNNGV. Between the trimmed V and J ends, which lost 4 bases and 4 bases, there was a span of 13 bases. This CDR3 is 14 amino acids long. In DNA form, the CDR3 reads TGTGCCAGCAGCTATACTAAAGGTACCTATGGCTACACCTTC. It translates to CASSYTKGTYGYTF.

This clone was observed a single time. This chain joins TRBV28 and TRBJ2-5, with 8 bases that match TRBD2. The CDR3 has 13 residues. The germline V gene has CDR1 MDHEN and CDR2 SYDVKM. With 6 bases clipped from V and 5 bases from J, the junction kept 5 bases outside the gene matches. CDR3 DNA sequence: TGTGCCAGCAGCCGGACTAGCAGGGAGACCCAGTACTTC. It yields the protein CASSRTSRETQYF.

The V call is TRBV6-5, the J call TRBJ2-1; D is unclear. The CDR3 covers 15 residues. The ends were cut back, 6 bases at V and 6 bases at J, with 18 bases in the middle. Looked up from germline, CDR1 is MNHEY and CDR2 is SVGAGI. The CDR3 reads CASSLGGVSSNEQFF. CDR3 coding DNA: TGTGCCAGCAGCCTCGGTGGAGTCTCTTCCAATGAGCAGTTCTTC.

V is TRBV5-1 and J is TRBJ2-7; TRBD1 is a possible D gene (8 bases). The CDR3 contains 17 residues. From germline, CDR1 is SGHRS and CDR2 YFSETQ. Trimming took off 3 bases at V and 5 bases at J, with 24 bases between the two ends. CDR3 DNA sequence: TGCGCCAGCAGCTCACAGGGGGAAGTCGCCGGGGGGAACGAGCAGTACTTC. Translating gives CASSSQGEVAGGNEQYF. Complete variable domain (other parts from reference TRBV5-1 and TRBJ2-7): KAGVTQTPRYLIKTRGQQVTLSCSPISGHRSVSWYQQTPGQGLQFLFEYFSETQRNKGNFPGRFSGRQFSNSRSEMNVSTLELGDSALYLCASSSQGEVAGGNEQYFGPGTRLTVT.

The J gene is TRBJ1-2, the V gene TRBV21-1; TRBD1, the table's D call, was not compared with the DNA. TRBV21-1 is classified as a pseudogene. The CDR3 sequence is 17 residues long. As DNA, the CDR3 is TGTGCCAGCAGCAAGCAGCTAAGAGCAGACATACACTATGGCTACACCTTC. The encoded protein is CASSKQLRADIHYGYTF.

Turning to this clone: Other nucleotide sequences from this sample produce the same CDR3. The rearrangement uses TRBV15 and TRBJ2-7; TRBD2 is a possible D gene (6 bases). In germline, CDR1 is LNHNV, CDR2 YYDKDF (reference sequence). The CDR3 length is 15 residues. With 4 bases removed from V and 0 bases from J, the gap between germline ends came to 13 bases. CDR3 sequence: CATSNDGSHSYEQYF. CDR3 DNA sequence: TGTGCCACCAGCAACGACGGGAGTCACTCCTACGAGCAGTACTTC.

This clone was observed a few times. The chain couples TRBV10-2 to TRBJ2-1; D might be TRBD2 (5 bases). This CDR3 has 13 amino acids. With 7 bases removed from V and 10 bases from J, the gap between germline ends came to 17 bases. Germline V gene sequence: CDR1 WSHSY, CDR2 SAAADI. The CDR3 reads CASTRTPSVEQFF. The CDR3 DNA is TGCGCCAGCACCAGGACTCCCTCGGTCGAGCAGTTCTTC.